This TCR beta chain is drawn from a study of T cells after yellow fever vaccination. The CDR3 sequence is 14 residues long. The J segment lost 4 bases and the V segment lost 6 bases, leaving 8 bases of the junction unmatched. Germline CDR1 MNHNS, CDR2 SASEGT. In the case of this clonotype: Antigen specificity is unknown.

Overall study findings and caveats: A weaker secondary response peaked on day 5, the primary on day 15.

Universal primer sites and UMIs were introduced during 5'RACE template-switching synthesis of TCR cDNA. One entry per CDR3 protein results from TCRdb running MiXCR on the 5' RACE reads. The data show 65,000 to 90,000 distinct CDR3 sequences, 7.5% to 8% seen once. This rearrangement joins TRBV6-1 to TRBJ1-1, with TRBD1 matching over 7 bases. Sequences were derived from CD8+ T cells sorted from PBMCs, sampled on the day of the yellow fever booster vaccination. The source is a young man who received the YFV17D yellow fever vaccine. The CDR3 reads CASSTRGDITEAFF. CDR3 in DNA: TGTGCCAGCAGCACCAGGGGGGATATCACTGAAGCTTTCTTT.